This T cell receptor (beta chain) was identified during a study of T-cell reconstitution after alpha-beta-depleted transplantation in children. The study's findings and limits: The study traced high day-60 TCRbeta diversity in some patients to surviving recipient T cells and thymic progenitors. Newly produced T cells mostly accounted for T-cell counts and diversity one year post-transplant. Where alpha-beta T cells came from about two months after transplant was reportedly several hundred expanded graft clones.

In the case of this clonotype: Its antigen is currently unknown. The CDR3 carries no conserved terminal phenylalanine or tryptophan, so it likely arises from a read error. The limits of the CDR3 on the DNA are not certain, so only TCRdb's listed CDR3 is given.

During its preparation, the TCRbeta library received unique molecular identifiers. From the PCR reads, TCRdb called clonotypes with MiXCR, one entry per CDR3 protein. The table shows about 300,000 distinct CDR3 sequences, with roughly 7.8% occurring only once. Germline V lookup: CDR1 LGHNA, CDR2 YSLEER. From its first to its last residue, the CDR3 has 9 amino acids. This rearrangement joins TRBV4-3 to TRBJ1-2; the DNA was not used to check the table's D call, TRBD1. The source of this sequence is a female patient aged 2-9 years who had a stem cell transplant for Fanconi anemia, so the T cells may come from the graft donor. The source was peripheral blood, collected 360 days after TCRalphabeta/CD19-depleted stem cell transplant. The CDR3 sequence is CASSQDQGV.